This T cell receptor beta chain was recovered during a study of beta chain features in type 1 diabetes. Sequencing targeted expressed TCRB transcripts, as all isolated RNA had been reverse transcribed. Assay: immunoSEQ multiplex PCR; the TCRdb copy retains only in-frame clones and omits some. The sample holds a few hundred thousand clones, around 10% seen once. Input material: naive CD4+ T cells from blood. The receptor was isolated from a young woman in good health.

The chain's CDR3 is CASGTPRLAGGGPTYNEQFF. In DNA, the CDR3 is TGTGCTAGTGGCACCCCCCGGCTAGCGGGAGGGGGGCCAACCTACAATGAGCAGTTCTTC. This rearrangement joins TRBV12-5 to TRBJ2-1; 12 bases map to TRBD2. The CDR3 sequence is 20 residues long. Trimming cost V 6 bases and J 2 bases; bases outside gene matches: 17. The germline gives CDR1 LGHNT, CDR2 FRNRAP. Combining the CDR3 with reference TRBV12-5 and TRBJ2-1 gives the whole variable domain DARVTQTPRHKVTEMGQEVTMRCQPILGHNTVFWYRQTMMQGLELLAYFRNRAPLDDSGMPKDRFSAEMPDATLATLKIQPSEPRDSAVYFCASGTPRLAGGGPTYNEQFFGPGTRLTVL.